These 32 T cell receptor beta chains share one sample of origin, sequenced in a study of blood T cell repertoires in COVID-19. Assay: immunoSEQ multiplex PCR; the TCRdb copy retains only in-frame clones and omits some. The data show roughly 260,000 clones, about four fifths seen once. Sequencing was done on a sample of peripheral blood. Every receptor here comes from a woman aged 18-29 years with acute or convalescent COVID-19.

The chain carries TRBV14 and TRBJ2-7; 8 nucleotides agree with TRBD2. The V and J ends lost 0 bases and 2 bases, in that order; junction bases with no gene match: 6. The CDR3 is 16 amino acids. CDR1 and CDR2 from the germline V gene are SGHDN and FVKESK. CDR3 DNA sequence: TGTGCCAGCAGCCAAGATCCTAGCGGGCTAACCTACGAGCAGTACTTC. This encodes CASSQDPSGLTYEQYF.

The chain has TRBV27 and TRBJ2-2, with D hard to call. V was trimmed by 3 bases and J by 4 bases, leaving 9 bases between them. This CDR3 region has 14 residues. Germline V CDR1 and CDR2: MNHEY, SMNVEV (reference sequence). Here the CDR3 DNA reads TGTGCCAGCAGTTTCGGGTTTTTCACCGGGGAGCTGTTTTTT. Protein product: CASSFGFFTGELFF.

The rearrangement uses TRBV7-9 and TRBJ1-3; D is unresolved. The CDR3 length is 15 residues. V was clipped by 6 bases and J by 2 bases, with 14 bases between them. CDR1 is SEHNR and CDR2 is FQNEAQ in the germline V gene (reference sequence). The CDR3 DNA is TGTGCCAGCAGAGGATCGATGGGAGCTGGAAACACCATATATTTT. Translation gives CASRGSMGAGNTIYF.

The V gene is TRBV9, the J gene TRBJ2-7; D is unresolved. V dropped 0 bases and J dropped 2 bases, with 9 bases sitting between them. CDR3 length equals 14 residues. Germline V lookup: CDR1 SGDLS, CDR2 YYNGEE. This chain's CDR3 is CASSVDPVPYEQYF. The CDR3 coding sequence is TGTGCCAGCAGCGTAGATCCGGTCCCCTACGAGCAGTACTTC.

This chain links TRBV28 with TRBJ1-2; a weak D match, TRBD1 (5 bases). Trimming removed 7 bases at V and 4 bases at J, with 19 bases between. This CDR3 spans 15 amino acids. Germline V gene sequence: CDR1 MDHEN, CDR2 SYDVKM. The CDR3 nucleotides are TGTGCCAGCAACGCCGCTGGTCCAGGGCGCTATGGCTACACCTTC. Translating it yields CASNAAGPGRYGYTF.

This clone was seen only once. The chain employs TRBV2 and TRBJ2-1; 10 bases align to TRBD2. The CDR3 has 14 residues. The germline V gene encodes CDR1 SNHLY and CDR2 FYNNEI. Trimming cost V 6 bases and J 9 bases; bases outside gene matches: 8. CDR3 sequence (DNA): TGTGCCAGCAGCCTGCAGCGGGAGGGGGGTGAGCAGTTCTTC. This encodes CASSLQREGGEQFF.

The rearrangement uses TRBV5-6 and TRBJ2-7; D may be TRBD2 (5 bases). CDR1 SGHDT and CDR2 YYEEEE come from the germline V gene. The CDR3 has 13 amino acids. Trimming took 3 bases from V and 0 from J, leaving 7 bases between them. The CDR3 DNA follows: TGTGCCAGCAGCTCGGGATTCTCCTACGAGCAGTACTTC. This encodes CASSSGFSYEQYF. The complete variable domain, with remaining parts taken from reference TRBV5-6 and TRBJ2-7, reads DAGVTQSPTHLIKTRGQQVTLRCSPKSGHDTVSWYQQALGQGPQFIFQYYEEEERQRGNFPDRFSGHQFPNYSSELNVNALLLGDSALYLCASSSGFSYEQYFGPGTRLTVT.

The chain recombines TRBV12-3 or TRBV12-4 with TRBJ2-2, with 7 positions matching TRBD2. With 8 bases clipped from V and 4 bases from J, the junction kept 4 bases outside the gene matches. The length of the CDR3 is 13 residues. The CDR3 DNA follows: TGTGCCAGCCCGGAGCGGGGCACCGGGGAGCTGTTTTTT. Amino acids: CASPERGTGELFF.

The chain employs TRBV7-2 and TRBJ2-6; possible D gene TRBD1, 5 bases. CDR3 size: 14 residues. The V and J ends lost 5 bases and 9 bases respectively, with 14 bases between them. Germline CDR1 is SGHTA and CDR2 is FQGNSA. Here the CDR3 DNA reads TGTGCCAGCAGCAGAGACAGTGCTAACAACGTCCTGACTTTC. Protein sequence: CASSRDSANNVLTF.

This clone was recorded only once. The chain combines TRBV18 with TRBJ2-3; 15 bases are shared with TRBD2. Germline V gene data show CDR1 as KGHSH and CDR2 as LQKENI. V shed 4 bases and J 3 bases; nucleotides not matched to a gene: 2. CDR3 length: 16 residues. Here the CDR3 reads CASSLGTSGRTDTQYF. The CDR3, as DNA: TGTGCCAGCTCACTCGGGACTAGCGGGAGGACAGATACGCAGTATTTT.

The rearrangement uses TRBV7-3 and TRBJ1-2; 7 positions agree with TRBD1. Germline trimming cut 3 bases from V and 7 bases from J; bases unmatched to any gene: 5. Germline V gene sequence: CDR1 SGHTA, CDR2 FQGTGA. This CDR3 is 13 amino acids long. The CDR3 sequence is CASSFLTGVGYTF. The CDR3 nucleotides are TGTGCCAGCAGCTTCCTAACAGGGGTTGGCTACACCTTC.

The V call is TRBV27, the J call TRBJ1-5; D unclear. Germline V gene data show CDR1 as MNHEY and CDR2 as SMNVEV (reference sequence). CDR3 size: 15 residues. V gave up 3 bases and J gave up 4 bases, with 13 bases separating them. CDR3 loop: CASSFRGAPNQPQHF. CDR3 in DNA: TGTGCCAGCAGTTTCCGGGGTGCTCCTAATCAGCCCCAGCATTTT.

J is TRBJ1-2 and V is TRBV30; TRBD1 aligns across 7 bases. CDR1 is GTSNPN and CDR2 is SVGIG in the germline V gene (reference sequence). V lost 5 bases and J lost 1; bases outside the gene matches: 7. The CDR3 covers 14 residues. The CDR3 nucleotides read TGTGCCTGGGGGGGACAGTCTGTTAACTATGGCTACACCTTC. It yields the protein CAWGGQSVNYGYTF.

The rearrangement links TRBV19 to TRBJ1-6; D is unclear. V was clipped by 5 bases and J by 13 bases, with 12 bases between them. Germline V CDR1 and CDR2: LNHDA, SQIVND (reference sequence). The CDR3 spans 12 residues. The CDR3 DNA reads TGTGCCAGTAGTGATAAAGTTCGGCCCCTCCACTTT. Its protein product is CASSDKVRPLHF.

The chain has TRBV30 and TRBJ2-1, with unresolved D. V lost 2 bases to trimming and J lost 9 bases, with 11 bases between them. Germline values: CDR1 GTSNPN, CDR2 SVGIG (reference sequence). The CDR3 is 12 residues long. CDR3 loop: CAWSWVRVEQFF. For the CDR3, the DNA is TGTGCCTGGAGTTGGGTCCGGGTTGAGCAGTTCTTC. Full variable domain (remainder filled in from reference TRBV30 and TRBJ2-1): SQTIHQWPATLVQPVGSPLSLECTVEGTSNPNLYWYRQAAGRGLQLLFYSVGIGQISSEVPQNLSASRPQDRQFILSSKKLLLSDSGFYLCAWSWVRVEQFFGPGTRLTVL.

The J gene is TRBJ1-1, the V gene TRBV11-3; possibly TRBD1 for D (5 bases). The CDR3 extends over 12 amino acids. V lost 4 bases and J 6 bases, leaving 9 bases between the germline ends. Germline values: CDR1 SGHNT, CDR2 YENEEA. CDR3 DNA sequence: TGTGCCAGCAGCTCTGGACATTCTGAAGCTTTCTTT. Translation gives CASSSGHSEAFF. Based on the CDR3 plus reference TRBV11-3 and TRBJ1-1, the full variable domain is EAGVVQSPRYKIIEKKQPVAFWCNPISGHNTLYWYLQNLGQGPELLIRYENEEAVDDSQLPKDRFSAERLKGVDSTLKIQPAELGDSAVYLCASSSGHSEAFFGQGTRLTVV.

The chain links TRBV9 to TRBJ1-1, with D perhaps matching TRBD1 (6 bases). Germline-derived CDR1 and CDR2 are SGDLS and YYNGEE. The CDR3 is 14 amino acids. V was trimmed by 3 bases and J by 4 bases, leaving 13 bases between them. The CDR3 nucleotides are TGTGCCAGCAGCGGCAGGGGTTCTATCACTGAAGCTTTCTTT. It translates to CASSGRGSITEAFF.

The chain links TRBV5-1 to TRBJ1-6; tentative D call: TRBD1 (6 bases). V was clipped by 1 base and J by 0 bases, with 14 bases between them. The CDR3 consists of 18 residues. CDR1 and CDR2 from the germline V gene are SGHRS and YFSETQ. CDR3 bases: TGCGCCAGCAGCTTGCAACCCGAACAGGGCTCCTATAATTCACCCCTCCACTTT. It specifies CASSLQPEQGSYNSPLHF.

V gene TRBV7-2 combines with J gene TRBJ1-4, with 9 bases lining up with TRBD1. The trim removed 5 bases at V and 14 bases at J, leaving 15 bases unmatched. The CDR3 is made up of 15 amino acids. CDR1 and CDR2 (germline): SGHTA, FQGNSA. The CDR3 DNA reads as TGTGCCAGCAGCCCTACGGGGGACAGGGTAATAGGTCTGTTTTTT. It encodes CASSPTGDRVIGLFF.

The rearrangement links TRBV6-2 or TRBV6-3 to TRBJ2-2, with 8 positions matching TRBD2. The V segment lost 4 bases and the J segment 3 bases; nucleotides outside the gene matches: 10. The germline V gene has CDR1 MNHEY and CDR2 SVGEGT. The CDR3 is made up of 17 amino acids. CDR3 nucleotides: TGTGCCAGCAGTTCAGCAGGCGGGGGGCTTTACACCGGGGAGCTGTTTTTT. This gives the protein CASSSAGGGLYTGELFF.

This clone occurred once. The chain links TRBV9 to TRBJ1-1; no clear D gene. Germline V gene sequence: CDR1 SGDLS, CDR2 YYNGEE. The CDR3 spans 15 residues. V lost 0 bases, J lost 0 bases, and 9 bases lay in between. The CDR3 loop reads CASSVVQSMNTEAFF. DNA of the CDR3: TGTGCCAGCAGCGTAGTCCAGTCCATGAACACTGAAGCTTTCTTT.

A note on this clone: An end of the junction differs from the germline gene, which may be a read error. The V and J genes are TRBV7-7 and TRBJ2-2; the D gene is possibly TRBD2 (6 bases). Germline V gives CDR1 SSHAT, CDR2 FNYEAQ (reference sequence). The CDR3 covers 15 residues. CDR3 nucleotides: TGTGCTAGCAGCTTAGCGGCAGGGAACACCGGGGAGCTGTTTTTT. It yields the protein CASSLAAGNTGELFF. The full variable domain, rest sourced from reference TRBV7-7 and TRBJ2-2, is GAGVSQSPRYKVTKRGQDVTLRCDPISSHATLYWYQQALGQGPEFLTYFNYEAQPDKSGLPSDRFSAERPEGSISTLTIQRTEQRDSAMYRCASSLAAGNTGELFFGEGSRLTVL.

This rearrangement joins TRBV7-9 to TRBJ2-5; no firm D call. Germline V gene data show CDR1 as SEHNR and CDR2 as FQNEAQ (reference sequence). V lost 0 bases to trimming and J lost 5 bases, with 10 bases between them. CDR3 length: 14 residues. CDR3 DNA: TGTGCCAGCAGCTTAGCAGCACCCGGGGAGACCCAGTACTTC. Protein product: CASSLAAPGETQYF.

There are a few counts of this clone. The chain links TRBV6-2 or TRBV6-3 to TRBJ1-4; 7 bases are a match to TRBD1. The CDR3 loop spans 14 amino acids. The V segment lost 6 bases and the J segment 7 bases; nucleotides outside the gene matches: 8. The V gene's germline CDR1 is MNHEY and CDR2 SVGEGT. The CDR3 DNA reads TGTGCCAGCAGCAAACAGGGGACGAGTGAAAAACTGTTTTTT. Translated, it gives CASSKQGTSEKLFF.

This clone showed up just once. The chain uses TRBV30 and TRBJ1-1; unclear D gene. Looked up from germline, CDR1 is GTSNPN and CDR2 is SVGIG (reference sequence). The V end lost 1 base, the J end lost 10 bases, and 16 bases lay between the germline ends. CDR3 length equals 13 residues. The DNA of the CDR3 is TGTGCCTGGAGTGCTAGCGGGTCAGCGAGAGCTTTCTTT. Translation gives CAWSASGSARAFF.

V and J are TRBV28 and TRBJ2-2; 10 nucleotides line up with TRBD1. V lost 4 bases, J lost 1 base, and 6 bases stayed unmatched. The CDR3 contains 17 residues. Germline loops: CDR1 MDHEN, CDR2 SYDVKM. CDR3 region: CASSSRWTGGNTGELFF. The CDR3 bases are TGTGCCAGCAGTTCCCGGTGGACAGGGGGGAACACCGGGGAGCTGTTTTTT.

The chain recombines TRBV11-3 with TRBJ1-6; no clear D. Trimming cost V 1 base and J 7 bases, with 5 bases left between them. Per germline, CDR1 SGHNT and CDR2 YENEEA. The CDR3 is 13 amino acids. CDR3 DNA: TGTGCCAGCAGCTTAGGAAGCAATTCACCCCTCCACTTT. Encoded protein: CASSLGSNSPLHF.

The chain uses TRBV2 and TRBJ2-1, with D perhaps matching TRBD2 (6 bases). With 6 bases removed from V and 2 bases from J, the gap between germline ends came to 8 bases. This CDR3 region has 13 residues. Germline V gene sequence: CDR1 SNHLY, CDR2 FYNNEI. The CDR3 region has the DNA TGTGCCAGCAGGGGAGGCCCCTACAATGAGCAGTTCTTC. Translating gives CASRGGPYNEQFF.

V usage is TRBV12-1 and J usage is TRBJ1-5; TRBD1, the D gene given by the table, was not confirmed from the DNA. TRBV12-1 is designated a pseudogene. This CDR3 has 17 residues. The CDR3 protein is CASSFGWKDRERQPQHF. CDR3 DNA: TGTGCCAGCAGCTTTGGCTGGAAGGACAGGGAAAGGCAGCCCCAGCATTTT.

V usage is TRBV19 and J usage is TRBJ1-5; D possibly corresponds to TRBD1 (5 bases). The V end was cut by 8 bases, the J end by 7 bases, with 9 bases between. This CDR3 is built from 11 residues. Germline V gives CDR1 LNHDA, CDR2 SQIVND (reference sequence). For the CDR3, the DNA is TGTGCCAGTGGGGGGAGGCAGCCCCAGCATTTT. Translating gives CASGGRQPQHF.

This chain joins TRBV10-3 and TRBJ2-3, with TRBD2 matching over 8 bases. Looked up from germline, CDR1 is ENHRY and CDR2 is SYGVKD. V dropped 10 bases and J dropped 4; count of bases not matched to a gene: 10. The CDR3 totals 14 residues. The CDR3 DNA reads as TGTGCCACCAAAACTAGCGGCGATCCAGATACGCAGTATTTT. It codes for CATKTSGDPDTQYF.

The chain employs TRBV5-4 and TRBJ2-7; D uncertain. The V end was cut by 0 bases, the J end by 5 bases, with 12 bases between. The germline CDR1 and CDR2 sequences are SGHNT and YYREEE (reference sequence). CDR3 length: 14 residues. CDR3 sequence: CASSLDFFRDEQYF. CDR3 in DNA: TGTGCCAGCAGCTTGGATTTTTTCCGGGACGAGCAGTACTTC.